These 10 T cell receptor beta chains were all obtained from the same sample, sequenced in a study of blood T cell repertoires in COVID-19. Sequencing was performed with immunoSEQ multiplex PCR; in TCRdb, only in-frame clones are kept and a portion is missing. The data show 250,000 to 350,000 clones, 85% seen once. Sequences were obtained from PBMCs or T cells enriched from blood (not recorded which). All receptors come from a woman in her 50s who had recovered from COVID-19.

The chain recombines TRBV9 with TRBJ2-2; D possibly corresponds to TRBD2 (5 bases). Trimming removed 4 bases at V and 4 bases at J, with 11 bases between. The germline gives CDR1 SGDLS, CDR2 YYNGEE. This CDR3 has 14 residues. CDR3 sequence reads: CASSFQRATGELFF. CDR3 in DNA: TGTGCCAGCAGCTTCCAGAGGGCCACCGGGGAGCTGTTTTTT.

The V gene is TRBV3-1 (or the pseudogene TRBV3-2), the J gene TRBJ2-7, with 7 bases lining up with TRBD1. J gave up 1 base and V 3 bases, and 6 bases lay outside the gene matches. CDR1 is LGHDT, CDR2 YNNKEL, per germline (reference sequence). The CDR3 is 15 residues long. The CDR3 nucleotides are TGTGCCAGCAGCCATCGGGACAGCGCTTCCTACGAGCAGTACTTC. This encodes CASSHRDSASYEQYF.

As DNA, the CDR3 is TGCGCCAGCAGTGAGTCCCCAGGCCATGAAGCTTTCTTT. Translated, it gives CASSESPGHEAFF. V usage is TRBV10-1 and J usage is TRBJ1-1, with D unresolved. The V gene lost 0 bases and the J gene lost 7 bases, with 9 bases spanning the gap. There are 13 residues in the CDR3. Germline CDR1 reads WNHNN; CDR2 reads SYGVQD (reference sequence).

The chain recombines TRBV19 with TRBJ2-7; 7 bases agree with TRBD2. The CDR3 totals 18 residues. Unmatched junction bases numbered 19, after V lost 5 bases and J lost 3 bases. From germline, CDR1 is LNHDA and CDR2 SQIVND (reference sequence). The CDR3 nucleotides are TGTGCCAGTAGTGATCATGTAGGTTGGGGGACTAAGTTCTACGAGCAGTACTTC. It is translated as CASSDHVGWGTKFYEQYF. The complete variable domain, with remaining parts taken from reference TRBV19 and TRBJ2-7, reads DGGITQSPKYLFRKEGQNVTLSCEQNLNHDAMYWYRQDPGQGLRLIYYSQIVNDFQKGDIAEGYSVSREKKESFPLTVTSAQKNPTAFYLCASSDHVGWGTKFYEQYFGPGTRLTVT.

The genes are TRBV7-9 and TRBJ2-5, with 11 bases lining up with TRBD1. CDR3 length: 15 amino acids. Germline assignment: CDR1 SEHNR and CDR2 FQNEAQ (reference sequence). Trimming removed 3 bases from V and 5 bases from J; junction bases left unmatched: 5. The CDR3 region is CASSFWTGGAETQYF. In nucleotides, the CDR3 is TGTGCCAGCAGCTTTTGGACAGGGGGCGCGGAGACCCAGTACTTC.

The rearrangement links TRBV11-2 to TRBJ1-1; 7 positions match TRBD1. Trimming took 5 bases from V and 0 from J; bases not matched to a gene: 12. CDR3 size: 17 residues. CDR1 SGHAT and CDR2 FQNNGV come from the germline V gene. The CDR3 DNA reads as TGTGCCAGCAGCAATCCGGGACAGACTAGAATGAACACTGAAGCTTTCTTT. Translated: CASSNPGQTRMNTEAFF.

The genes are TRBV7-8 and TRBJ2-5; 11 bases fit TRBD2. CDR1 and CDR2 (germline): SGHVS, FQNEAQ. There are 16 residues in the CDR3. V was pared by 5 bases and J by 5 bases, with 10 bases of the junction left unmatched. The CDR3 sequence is CASSANSGGAYETQYF. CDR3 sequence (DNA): TGTGCCAGCAGCGCAAATAGCGGGGGGGCGTATGAGACCCAGTACTTC. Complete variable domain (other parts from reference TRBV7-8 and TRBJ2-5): GAGVSQSPRYKVAKRGQDVALRCDPISGHVSLFWYQQALGQGPEFLTYFQNEAQLDKSGLPSDRFFAERPEGSVSTLKIQRTQQEDSAVYLCASSANSGGAYETQYFGPGTRLLVL.

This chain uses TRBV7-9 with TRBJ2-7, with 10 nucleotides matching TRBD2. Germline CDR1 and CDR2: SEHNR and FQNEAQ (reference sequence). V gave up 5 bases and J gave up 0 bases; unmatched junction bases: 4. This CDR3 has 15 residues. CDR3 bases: TGTGCCAGCAGCCTCCGGACTAGCGGCTCCTACGAGCAGTACTTC. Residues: CASSLRTSGSYEQYF.

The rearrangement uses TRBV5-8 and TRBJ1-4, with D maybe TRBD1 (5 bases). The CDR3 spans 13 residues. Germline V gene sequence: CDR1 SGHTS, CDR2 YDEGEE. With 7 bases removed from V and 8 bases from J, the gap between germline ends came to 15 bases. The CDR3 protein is CASPVRDSEKLFF. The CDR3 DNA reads TGTGCCAGCCCCGTCAGGGATTCGGAAAAACTGTTTTTT. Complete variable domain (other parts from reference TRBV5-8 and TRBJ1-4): EAGVTQSPTHLIKTRGQQATLRCSPISGHTSVYWYQQALGLGLQFLLWYDEGEERNRGNFPPRFSGRQFPNYSSELNVNALELEDSALYLCASPVRDSEKLFFGSGTQLSVL.

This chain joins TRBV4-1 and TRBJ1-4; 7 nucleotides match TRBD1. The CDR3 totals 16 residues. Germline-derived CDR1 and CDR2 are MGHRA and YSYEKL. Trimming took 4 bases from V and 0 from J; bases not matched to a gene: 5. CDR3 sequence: CASSPGTAATNEKLFF. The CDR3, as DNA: TGCGCCAGCAGCCCCGGGACAGCTGCAACTAATGAAAAACTGTTTTTT.